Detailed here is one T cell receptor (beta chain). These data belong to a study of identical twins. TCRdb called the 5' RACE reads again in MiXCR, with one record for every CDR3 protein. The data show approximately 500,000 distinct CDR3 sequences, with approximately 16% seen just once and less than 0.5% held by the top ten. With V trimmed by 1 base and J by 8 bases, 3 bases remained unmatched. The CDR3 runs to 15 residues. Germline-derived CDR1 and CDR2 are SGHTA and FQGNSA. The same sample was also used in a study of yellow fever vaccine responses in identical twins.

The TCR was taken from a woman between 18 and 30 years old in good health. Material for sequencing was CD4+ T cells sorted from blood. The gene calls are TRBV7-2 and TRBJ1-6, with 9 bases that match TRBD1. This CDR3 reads CASSLGDRVYSPLHF. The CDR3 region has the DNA TGTGCCAGCAGCTTAGGGGACAGGGTGTATTCACCCCTCCACTTT.